This note documents a single TCR beta chain sequence. This clonotype was observed a handful of times. There is no known antigen for this receptor. No much larger clone exists at a distance of one base, and base qualities are not known. The library was generated by PCR. The data were produced on an Illumina HiSeq 2500. To reduce PCR and sequencing biases, unique molecular identifiers were incorporated into the TCR beta cDNA libraries. Approximately 500,000 cDNA molecules were obtained for every 1 to 10 million input T cells, so each molecule roughly corresponded to one T cell. Patient libraries were prepared and sequenced with the same protocol used for the earlier healthy control dataset. Samples belonging to the same batch were prepared together, multiplexed and sequenced on a shared HiSeq lane. Concerning the study's data processing: Raw barcoded reads were processed with MIGEC, and single-read molecular identifier groups were discarded before consensus assembly and CDR3 extraction. VDJtools was used for post-analysis of the clonotype tables, with diversity normalized by down-sampling every dataset to the smallest sample size. In repertoire overlap clustering, CDR3 amino acid sequences, but not nucleotide sequences, were matched to correct batch-related cross-sample contamination. The raw public reads went through TCRdb reprocessing: fastp at Q25, MiXCR clone calling, in-frame beta chains kept. Each CDR3 protein gets just one entry, which takes the most common genes and DNA from the rows behind it. These V and J calls rely on TCRdb rather than the paper's analysis. The sample table records about 200,000 distinct CDR3 sequences; 25% to 35% of these occur just once. The ten largest clonotypes hold roughly 3.4% of the sample.

The data originate from a study of post-analysis software for immune sequencing data (dated by TCRdb to between 2014 and 2017). Some background on the complete study: Recorded disease courses included relapsing-remitting, secondary progressive and progressive-relapsing multiple sclerosis, with some patients lacking subtype annotation. The patient repertoires were set against ten to eleven previously published healthy control repertoires from donors whose ages ranged from roughly 6 to 27 years. A subset of samples was prepared in parallel using single-end sample barcoding, then pooled and co-amplified after Illumina adapter ligation.

Overall study results and their limits: Direct clustering with F measure revealed strong co-clustering of samples prepared in the same batch, which led to a batch-effect correction. Multiple sclerosis patients had significantly lower normalized Chao1 diversity than controls, a result that suggests substantial peripheral T-cell clonal expansion. The control group was slightly older than the multiple sclerosis patient group.

To demonstrate the VDJtools post-analysis software, TCR beta repertoires were profiled from the peripheral blood of some 12 young patients with multiple sclerosis. The multiple sclerosis patients were children and adolescents ranging in age from roughly 6 to 15 years. The sample was blood. The receptor was derived from a girl aged 2-17 years with multiple sclerosis.

The encoded CDR3 is CASSGGVGSNQPQHF. The base sequence is TGTGCCAGCTCCGGGGGGGTGGGAAGCAATCAGCCCCAGCATTTT. The chain is made from TRBV9 and TRBJ1-5; 5 matching bases give a weak D call of TRBD1. V lost 7 bases and J lost 1 base; the stretch between them is 15 bases long. Taken from cysteine to phenylalanine, the CDR3 has 15 residues. The DNA shown is the 45-base CDR3, in frame from base 1. The germline V gene provides CDR1 SGDLS and CDR2 YYNGEE.